These T cell receptor beta chains were read from a single sample in a study of T cell responses to AZD1222 COVID-19 vaccine. Sequencing was performed with immunoSEQ multiplex PCR; in TCRdb, only in-frame clones are kept and a portion is missing. The sample yields just under 90,000 clones, 88% seen once. The source material was peripheral blood, sampled on day 0 of MenACWY control vaccination. The receptors derive from an adult in good health. Both conserved end residues are part of each CDR3. Fields, in order: V gene, D gene, J gene, clone size, CDR3 DNA, CDR3 protein. A D gene is named only where the DNA matches it firmly. Some rows mark clone size as missing; the rest say once, few, many or name a class of expanded clone.

v_gene: TRBV3-1/TRBV3-2
d_gene: -
j_gene: TRBJ1-1
abundance: -
CDR3nt: TGTGCCAGCAGCCAAGAGAAGGGGGGGCAGTACACTGAAGCTTTCTTT
CDR3aa: CASSQEKGGQYTEAFF

v_gene: TRBV6-5
d_gene: -
j_gene: TRBJ2-5
abundance: -
CDR3nt: TGTGCCAGCAGTTACAGCAGGGCTCAAGAGACCCAGTACTTC
CDR3aa: CASSYSRAQETQYF

v_gene: TRBV7-9
d_gene: -
j_gene: TRBJ1-4
abundance: once
CDR3nt: TGTGCCAGCAGAGCCGGGACGGAAAATAATGAAAAACTGTTTTTT
CDR3aa: CASRAGTENNEKLFF

v_gene: TRBV3-1/TRBV3-2
d_gene: -
j_gene: TRBJ2-3
abundance: -
CDR3nt: TGTGCCAGCGGAGCAGTGGGCGGATCTGGGGATACGCAGTATTTT
CDR3aa: CASGAVGGSGDTQYF

v_gene: TRBV5-1
d_gene: -
j_gene: TRBJ2-5
abundance: -
CDR3nt: TGCTCGAGCGGTGGGGGGCTCTCTATGGAGACCCAGTACTTC
CDR3aa: CSSGGGLSMETQYF

v_gene: TRBV6-6
d_gene: -
j_gene: TRBJ2-1
abundance: -
CDR3nt: TGTGCCAGCAGTGGGACCGATTCGAATGAGCAGTTCTTC
CDR3aa: CASSGTDSNEQFF

v_gene: TRBV5-5
d_gene: TRBD1
j_gene: TRBJ1-4
abundance: -
CDR3nt: TGTGCCAGCAGAGTACAGGGGGCGAATAATGAAAAACTGTTTTTT
CDR3aa: CASRVQGANNEKLFF

v_gene: TRBV19
d_gene: -
j_gene: TRBJ1-4
abundance: -
CDR3nt: TGTGCCAGTAGTACTCGGACAGAGCCAGATGAAAAACTGTTTTTT
CDR3aa: CASSTRTEPDEKLFF

v_gene: TRBV5-8
d_gene: -
j_gene: TRBJ1-1
abundance: -
CDR3nt: TGTGCCAGCAGCTTGGTTGAGGGCGGGCGGACTGAAGCTTTCTTT
CDR3aa: CASSLVEGGRTEAFF

v_gene: TRBV19
d_gene: -
j_gene: TRBJ1-1
abundance: -
CDR3nt: TGTGCCAGTAGTATAGACCCGGAGCGGCCGAACACTGAAGCTTTCTTT
CDR3aa: CASSIDPERPNTEAFF

v_gene: TRBV29-1
d_gene: -
j_gene: TRBJ2-7
abundance: once
CDR3nt: TGCAGCGTGCTATCTTCCTACGAGCAGTACTTC
CDR3aa: CSVLSSYEQYF

v_gene: TRBV4-3
d_gene: -
j_gene: TRBJ2-5
abundance: -
CDR3nt: TGCGCCAGCAGCCACCTGGCGGGGAACCAAGAGACCCAGTACTTC
CDR3aa: CASSHLAGNQETQYF

v_gene: TRBV18
d_gene: TRBD1
j_gene: TRBJ2-7
abundance: -
CDR3nt: TGTGCCAGCTCACCTGCTCAGGGGGCGAGCGAGCAGTACTTC
CDR3aa: CASSPAQGASEQYF

v_gene: TRBV30
d_gene: -
j_gene: TRBJ2-3
abundance: once
CDR3nt: TGTGCCTGGAGTGTACAATCGGGGGGCGCAGATACGCAGTATTTT
CDR3aa: CAWSVQSGGADTQYF

v_gene: TRBV14
d_gene: TRBD1
j_gene: TRBJ1-1
abundance: -
CDR3nt: TGTGCCAGCAGCCCCCCTACAGGGACAGGCACTGAAGCTTTCTTT
CDR3aa: CASSPPTGTGTEAFF

v_gene: TRBV27
d_gene: TRBD2
j_gene: TRBJ2-2
abundance: -
CDR3nt: TGTGCCAGCAGCCGAACTAGCGGGTTCACCGGGGAGCTGTTTTTT
CDR3aa: CASSRTSGFTGELFF

v_gene: TRBV7-9
d_gene: TRBD1
j_gene: TRBJ1-2
abundance: once
CDR3nt: TGTGCCAGCAGCGCGGGACAGCAGCCAACGGGGGGCTACACCTTC
CDR3aa: CASSAGQQPTGGYTF